This T cell receptor (beta chain) was sequenced in a study of shared clonotypes between healthy human individuals. Loaded into unsorted PBMC replicate PCRs was about 300 ng DNA, 25,000 to 35,000 T cell genomes. Method: immunoSEQ multiplex PCR; TCRdb's copy keeps in-frame clones and lacks some. The sample lists about 480,000 clones; about four fifths were seen once. Study-wide points: Investigators expected sequencing depth to affect clonotype sharing among donors.

Looked up from germline, CDR1 is MNHNS and CDR2 is SASEGT. The V gene lost 3 bases and the J gene lost 5 bases, with 11 bases spanning the gap. This CDR3 has 13 amino acids. For this clone: No antigen is known for it.

Each unsorted sample relied on around 100 million PBMCs as its source of genomic DNA. Specimen: PBMCs. The TCR comes from a woman aged 40 to 50 in good health. Some clones in this sample may be carry-over from other donors' samples. The chain uses TRBV6-1 and TRBJ2-7; D gene unclear. The CDR3: CASSEIGFNEQYF. Written as DNA, the CDR3 is TGTGCCAGCAGTGAGATCGGGTTTAACGAGCAGTACTTC.